This T cell receptor beta chain appears in the sequencing data of a study of CD8+ T cells in alopecia areata. Reverse transcribed after extraction, RNA yielded cDNA as the sequencing template. Method: immunoSEQ multiplex PCR; TCRdb's copy keeps in-frame clones and lacks some. This sample has 150,000 or so clones; 47% occur once, and the top ten carry 6% to 7%. The sample comprised CD4+ T cells sorted from blood. This clonotype was sampled from a human donor with alopecia areata.

The CDR3 sequence is CASSWRTSGKWYNEQFF. CDR3 bases: TGTGCCAGCAGCTGGCGGACTAGCGGGAAATGGTACAATGAGCAGTTCTTC. The chain uses TRBV5-6 and TRBJ2-1; 12 nucleotides line up with TRBD2. The germline gives CDR1 SGHDT, CDR2 YYEEEE. The CDR3 length is 17 residues. The J segment lost 4 bases and the V segment lost 3 bases, leaving 8 bases of the junction unmatched.